Shown below are 27 T cell receptor beta chains from a single sample sequenced in a study of CD8 T cells in ankylosing spondylitis. Broader study findings: Blood from ankylosing spondylitis patients appeared to carry a characteristic roughly 8-variant TCR beta motif.

For these TCRs, the target antigens are not known. TCRdb used MiXCR to reprocess the 5' RACE reads, holding one entry per CDR3 protein. The sample records under 850,000 distinct CDR3 sequences, 15% to 20% being singletons. Sequences were obtained from blood, either unsorted or a sorted T cell fraction (not recorded which). All receptors derive from a male donor with ankylosing spondylitis.

This chain links TRBV7-9 with TRBJ1-1; D uncertain. V lost 2 bases to trimming and J lost 1 base, with 8 bases between them. The CDR3 consists of 14 residues. CDR1 and CDR2 from the germline V gene are SEHNR and FQNEAQ (reference sequence). CDR3 coding DNA: TGTGCCAGCAGCTTAAAGTGGGCGAACACTGAAGCTTTCTTT. It yields the protein CASSLKWANTEAFF.

V usage is TRBV7-3 and J usage is TRBJ1-2, with a tentative D call TRBD1 (5 bases). This CDR3 is built from 14 residues. The V end lost 5 bases, the J end lost 5 bases, and 15 bases lay between the germline ends. From germline, CDR1 is SGHTA and CDR2 FQGTGA. DNA of the CDR3: TGTGCCAGCAGCCCGGATGGGGGGAGGTATGGCTACACCTTC. This sequence encodes CASSPDGGRYGYTF.

DNA for the CDR3: TGCGCCAGCAGCCCCCGACAGGGTGGCACAGATACGCAGTATTTT. Translation gives CASSPRQGGTDTQYF. The chain has TRBV5-1 and TRBJ2-3; 7 bases are shared with TRBD1. The CDR3 runs 15 residues. V lost 4 bases and J lost 1; bases outside the gene matches: 6. Germline loops: CDR1 SGHRS, CDR2 YFSETQ.

The J gene is TRBJ2-1, the V gene TRBV6-1, with D possibly matching TRBD1 (5 bases). The CDR3 runs 15 residues. Trimming cost V 2 bases and J 0 bases, with 8 bases left between them. Germline V gene data show CDR1 as MNHNS and CDR2 as SASEGT. CDR3 in amino acids: CASSEPRGSYNEQFF. CDR3 DNA: TGTGCCAGCAGTGAACCTAGGGGCTCCTACAATGAGCAGTTCTTC.

This clonotype occurred a few times. V and J are TRBV5-1 and TRBJ2-1; TRBD2 matches at 7 bases. Germline loops: CDR1 SGHRS, CDR2 YFSETQ. J lost 7 bases, V lost 1 base, and 17 bases had no gene match. The CDR3 covers 18 residues. CDR3 sequence: CASSLYLFGGSVSNEQFF. The CDR3 DNA reads as TGCGCCAGCAGCTTGTATCTCTTCGGGGGGAGCGTTTCGAATGAGCAGTTCTTC.

This clonotype has ten or more counts. The chain has TRBV11-1 and TRBJ2-3, with 11 positions matching TRBD2. J lost 0 bases, V lost 5 bases, and 7 bases had no gene match. The CDR3 has 17 amino acids. Looked up from germline, CDR1 is SGHAT and CDR2 is FQDESV (reference sequence). The DNA of the CDR3 is TGTGCCAGCAGCCTCATGACTAGCGGGGCTAGCACAGATACGCAGTATTTT. It codes for CASSLMTSGASTDTQYF.

This clonotype was detected only a few times. The chain uses TRBV11-2 and TRBJ1-2; D not certain. This CDR3 has 17 amino acids. Germline assignment: CDR1 SGHAT and CDR2 FQNNGV. The germline V and J ends were trimmed by 7 bases and 2 bases, with 23 bases remaining between them. The CDR3 region is CASKSLAQTRLNYGYTF. The CDR3, as DNA: TGTGCCAGCAAAAGCTTGGCACAGACCAGGTTGAACTATGGCTACACCTTC.

The V gene is TRBV20-1, the J gene TRBJ2-7, with D perhaps matching TRBD1 or TRBD2 (5 bases each). This CDR3 comprises 13 residues. V gave up 7 bases and J gave up 2 bases, with 15 bases separating them. Looked up from germline, CDR1 is DFQATT and CDR2 is SNEGSKA (reference sequence). In nucleotides, the CDR3 is TGCAGTGAATCTGGGACGGTAACCTACGAGCAGTACTTC. Translating gives CSESGTVTYEQYF.

CDR3 DNA sequence: TGCGCCAGCAGCTTGGGGTTCGGCGGGATTGAGAACACTGAAGCTTTCTTT. Amino acid sequence: CASSLGFGGIENTEAFF. The chain recombines TRBV5-1 with TRBJ1-1; D is uncertain. CDR1 is SGHRS, CDR2 YFSETQ, per germline. This CDR3 spans 17 amino acids. Deletions cut 0 bases from V and 1 base from J, with 16 bases between.

This clonotype was recorded many times. The CDR3 nucleotides read TGTGCCAGCAGACAGGGATGGGAAAAACTGTTTTTT. It codes for CASRQGWEKLFF. The genes are TRBV12-3 or TRBV12-4 and TRBJ1-4, with D possibly being TRBD1 (6 bases). The CDR3 is 12 residues long. V lost 6 bases and J lost 8, with 10 bases in between.

This clonotype has a handful of counts. The chain combines TRBV20-1 with TRBJ2-3; no clear D gene. Trimming took 6 bases from V and 1 from J, leaving 17 bases between them. Germline V gene sequence: CDR1 DFQATT, CDR2 SNEGSKA (reference sequence). The CDR3 runs to 15 residues. CDR3 residues: CSATPRQWGTDTQYF. The CDR3 nucleotides are TGCAGTGCAACCCCCAGGCAGTGGGGCACAGATACGCAGTATTTT.

This clonotype was observed a handful of times. The chain has TRBV6-1 and TRBJ1-5, with D possibly matching TRBD1 (5 bases). Trimming took 6 bases from V and 7 from J, leaving 19 bases between them. The CDR3 length is 15 residues. Germline V gene sequence: CDR1 MNHNS, CDR2 SASEGT. CDR3 DNA sequence: TGTGCCAGCAGAACCAGTTTTGGGGACGGGCAGCCCCAGCATTTT. This encodes CASRTSFGDGQPQHF.

V is TRBV29-1 and J is TRBJ1-2; TRBD1 might be the D (5 bases). Germline lookup yields CDR1 SQVTM and CDR2 ANQGSEA. CDR3 size: 14 residues. With 7 bases removed from V and 2 bases from J, the gap between germline ends came to 17 bases. The CDR3 loop is CSAPEGPGNYGYTF. The CDR3 DNA reads TGCAGCGCCCCCGAGGGCCCAGGGAACTATGGCTACACCTTC.

This clonotype was found a few times. The V and J genes are TRBV3-1 and TRBJ2-6, with D possibly being TRBD1 (6 bases). Germline V CDR1 and CDR2: LGHDT, YNNKEL (reference sequence). This CDR3 is 18 amino acids long. Trimming cost V 3 bases and J 0 bases, with 15 bases left between them. The CDR3 here is CASSQRGSRLSGANVLTF. The CDR3 bases are TGTGCCAGCAGCCAGAGGGGGTCGCGCCTCTCTGGGGCCAACGTCCTGACTTTC.

The chain has TRBV29-1 and TRBJ2-7; no definite D call. The V end was cut by 3 bases, the J end by 1 base, with 10 bases between. Germline CDR1 SQVTM, CDR2 ANQGSEA. This CDR3 has 13 residues. CDR3 protein: CSVEATASYEQYF. The CDR3 DNA reads TGCAGCGTTGAGGCAACAGCGTCCTACGAGCAGTACTTC.

This clonotype showed up just once. As DNA, the CDR3 is TGTGCCTGGAGTGGGTCTAGCGGAGCCTCAGCTAGTTCCACCGGGGAGCTGTTTTTT. Translated, it gives CAWSGSSGASASSTGELFF. The chain has TRBV30 and TRBJ2-2; 7 positions match TRBD2. The V and J ends lost 1 base and 4 bases, in that order; junction bases with no gene match: 18. This CDR3 spans 19 amino acids. Germline CDR1 reads GTSNPN; CDR2 reads SVGIG (reference sequence).

This clonotype was observed a handful of times. The chain links TRBV21-1 to TRBJ1-5; the DNA was not compared with TRBD1, the D call given in the table. TRBV21-1 corresponds to a pseudogene. The length of the CDR3 is 16 residues. The CDR3 is CASSPPAEYSNQPQHF. The CDR3 nucleotides are TGTGCCAGCAGCCCCCCGGCGGAGTATAGCAATCAGCCCCAGCATTTT.

In its sample, this clonotype was seen a few times. This rearrangement joins TRBV20-1 to TRBJ2-4; 13 nucleotides line up with TRBD2. V shed 7 bases and J 0 bases; nucleotides not matched to a gene: 12. The V gene's germline CDR1 is DFQATT and CDR2 SNEGSKA (reference sequence). The CDR3 totals 18 residues. CDR3 region: CSVPGWTSGGLAKNIQYF. The CDR3 DNA follows: TGCAGTGTTCCCGGATGGACTAGCGGGGGACTAGCCAAAAACATTCAGTACTTC.

The V and J genes are TRBV28 and TRBJ2-3, with 8 bases that match TRBD2. The CDR3 contains 16 residues. V gave up 4 bases and J gave up 5 bases; unmatched junction bases: 11. The germline gives CDR1 MDHEN, CDR2 SYDVKM. The CDR3, as DNA: TGTGCCAGCAGTTCCCCCTCGCGGGAGGAGATAGATACGCAGTATTTT. Translating it yields CASSSPSREEIDTQYF.

The chain has TRBV9 and TRBJ2-7; the D gene is possibly TRBD2 (6 bases). Per germline, CDR1 SGDLS and CDR2 YYNGEE. The CDR3 loop spans 14 amino acids. Trimming removed 3 bases at V and 6 bases at J, with 16 bases between. CDR3 protein: CASSAGTGSAEQYF. CDR3 coding DNA: TGTGCCAGCAGCGCCGGGACTGGCTCTGCCGAGCAGTACTTC.

This chain links TRBV4-1 with TRBJ2-1; no clear D gene. Germline V lookup: CDR1 MGHRA, CDR2 YSYEKL. This CDR3 is 17 amino acids long. The V end was cut by 4 bases, the J end by 0 bases, with 16 bases between. CDR3 amino acids: CASSPRRTESSYNEQFF. The CDR3 DNA is TGCGCCAGCAGCCCAAGGCGGACGGAAAGCTCCTACAATGAGCAGTTCTTC.

The CDR3 sequence: CASSYSENYGYTF. CDR3 in DNA: TGTGCCAGCAGTTACAGTGAGAACTATGGCTACACCTTC. The rearrangement joins TRBV6-5 to TRBJ1-2; D is undetermined. Trimming took 2 bases from V and 2 from J, leaving 6 bases between them. The CDR3 is made up of 13 amino acids. Germline V gene sequence: CDR1 MNHEY, CDR2 SVGAGI.

This clonotype was observed a few times. One end of the junction does not line up with germline, which may come from a read error. The rearrangement uses TRBV5-1 and TRBJ2-5, with D possibly being TRBD2 (5 bases). Germline assignment: CDR1 SGHRS and CDR2 YFSETQ. This CDR3 contains 15 residues. CDR3: CASTLVGAGQETQYF. Written as DNA, the CDR3 is TGCGCCAGCACCTTGGTGGGAGCCGGCCAAGAGACCCAGTACTTC. Full variable domain (remainder filled in from reference TRBV5-1 and TRBJ2-5): KAGVTQTPRYLIKTRGQQVTLSCSPISGHRSVSWYQQTPGQGLQFLFEYFSETQRNKGNFPGRFSGRQFSNSRSEMNVSTLELGDSALYLCASTLVGAGQETQYFGPGTRLLVL.

This clonotype was picked up many times. This chain connects TRBV20-1 to TRBJ2-3; D unclear. Germline assignment: CDR1 DFQATT and CDR2 SNEGSKA (reference sequence). V gave up 0 bases and J gave up 1 base, with 8 bases separating them. The CDR3 runs to 14 residues. CDR3 coding DNA: TGCAGTGCTAGAGATCGCCGGGGCACAGATACGCAGTATTTT. Protein sequence: CSARDRRGTDTQYF.

The V call is TRBV6-2 or TRBV6-3, the J call TRBJ1-2, with TRBD1 matching over 7 bases. V was pared by 6 bases and J by 8 bases, with 9 bases of the junction left unmatched. The germline V gene encodes CDR1 MNHEY and CDR2 SVGEGT. The CDR3 consists of 13 residues. The CDR3: CASRTGTAGGYTF. The CDR3 nucleotides are TGTGCCAGCAGGACTGGGACAGCCGGCGGCTACACCTTC.

This clonotype was seen a few times. The rearrangement links TRBV7-9 to TRBJ2-5; D is perhaps TRBD2 (6 bases). Trimming removed 3 bases at V and 6 bases at J, with 14 bases between. Germline V gives CDR1 SEHNR, CDR2 FQNEAQ (reference sequence). The CDR3 length is 14 residues. For the CDR3, the DNA is TGTGCCAGCAGCTTGGACTATTCTGCAAAGACCCAGTACTTC. It codes for CASSLDYSAKTQYF.

There are many counts of this clonotype. CDR3 in amino acids: CSFSPRRDEQFF. The CDR3 DNA reads as TGCAGCTTCTCCCCACGTCGGGATGAGCAGTTCTTC. The V call is TRBV29-1, the J call TRBJ2-1; no definite D call. The V end lost 8 bases, the J end lost 8 bases, and 16 bases lay between the germline ends. Germline V lookup: CDR1 SQVTM, CDR2 ANQGSEA. This CDR3 contains 12 residues.